This T cell receptor beta chain is from a study of blood T cell repertoires in COVID-19. Across the study: Nucleic acid was either cDNA or gDNA, and it came from T cells, B-cell-depleted T cells, or PBMCs.

V shed 4 bases, J shed 3 bases, and the junction held 5 bases outside the gene matches. This CDR3 has 14 residues. The germline gives CDR1 MDHEN, CDR2 SYDVKM. In its sample, this clone was seen once. Sequencing used immunoSEQ multiplex PCR; TCRdb keeps in-frame clones, though not all of them. This table has 100,000 to 150,000 clones, around nine tenths appearing once. Seattle participants joined during active infection and were tracked over time. The V and J genes are TRBV28 and TRBJ2-7; 8 bases fit TRBD1. This receptor was identified in a woman aged 70-85 years with COVID-19, enrolled during active disease. Sequenced material: peripheral blood. Here the CDR3 reads CASSSQGVRYEQYF. The CDR3 nucleotides are TGTGCCAGCAGTTCACAGGGGGTTCGCTACGAGCAGTACTTC.